Listed below are T cell receptor beta chains from one sample, sequenced in a study of blood T cell repertoires in COVID-19. Data came from immunoSEQ multiplex PCR; TCRdb stores just in-frame clones and leaves some out. The data contain around 200,000 clones, about 86% of them singletons. The specimen was peripheral blood. All receptors come from a man in his forties or fifties with active or convalescent COVID-19. The CDR3 runs from the conserved cysteine through the conserved F or W. A D gene is named only where the DNA matches it firmly. Size is stated for part of the rows, as once, few or many counts, or as a class when the clone is expanded.

J | D | size | length | V | CDR3 | DNA
TRBJ2-2 | . | . | 16 | TRBV6-6 | CASTPYRVRGTGELFF | TGTGCCAGCACCCCATACAGGGTGAGGGGGACCGGGGAGCTGTTTTTT
TRBJ2-1 | . | . | 14 | TRBV30 | CAWSGTTFSGEQFF | TGTGCCTGGAGTGGCACAACCTTTAGCGGAGAGCAGTTCTTC
TRBJ2-2 | TRBD2 | . | 13 | TRBV29-1 | CSGREYMDGELFF | TGCAGCGGGCGGGAGTATATGGACGGGGAGCTGTTTTTT
TRBJ1-2 | TRBD1 | once | 14 | TRBV5-1 | CASSLTGGLDGYTF | TGCGCCAGCAGCTTAACAGGGGGTCTTGATGGCTACACCTTC
TRBJ1-2 | . | . | 15 | TRBV19 | CASKGSFAGRSGYTF | TGTGCCAGTAAAGGGTCATTTGCGGGGCGGAGTGGCTACACCTTC
TRBJ1-1 | TRBD1 | . | 15 | TRBV4-1 | CASSQVDRDNTEAFF | TGCGCCAGCAGCCAAGTGGACAGGGATAACACTGAAGCTTTCTTT
TRBJ1-1 | TRBD1 | . | 15 | TRBV5-6 | CASSLVDRDNTEAFF | TGTGCCAGCAGCTTGGTGGACAGGGATAACACTGAAGCTTTCTTT
TRBJ2-3 | TRBD1 | . | 15 | TRBV6-2/TRBV6-3 | CASSSGQGGSVTQYF | TGTGCCAGCAGTTCGGGACAGGGAGGGTCGGTTACGCAGTATTTT
TRBJ2-2 | TRBD1 | . | 16 | TRBV19 | CASRTGQSLFTGELFF | TGTGCCAGTAGAACGGGACAGTCTCTTTTCACCGGGGAGCTGTTTTTT
TRBJ2-2 | . | few | 16 | TRBV9 | CASSSRQIANTGELFF | TGTGCCAGCAGCTCAAGACAGATCGCGAACACCGGGGAGCTGTTTTTT
TRBJ2-5 | TRBD2 | . | 17 | TRBV7-2 | CASSLASGGARGETQYF | TGTGCCAGCAGCTTGGCTAGCGGGGGGGCCCGGGGAGAGACCCAGTACTTC
TRBJ2-3 | TRBD1 | . | 15 | TRBV9 | CASSPAGTAADTQYF | TGTGCCAGCAGCCCTGCCGGGACAGCGGCAGATACGCAGTATTTT
TRBJ1-2 | . | . | 13 | TRBV28 | CASRYRDSYGYTF | TGTGCCAGCAGGTACAGGGATTCCTATGGCTACACCTTC
TRBJ1-1 | . | . | 14 | TRBV6-5 | CASTRGGSNTEAFF | TGTGCCAGCACCAGAGGAGGGTCGAACACTGAAGCTTTCTTT
TRBJ2-2 | TRBD1 | . | 20 | TRBV5-1 | CASRSLGESPGTGNTGELFF | TGCGCCAGCCGTTCACTCGGGGAGTCTCCCGGGACAGGGAACACCGGGGAGCTGTTTTTT
TRBJ1-5 | TRBD1 | . | 13 | TRBV25-1 | CASSENRGQPQHF | TGTGCCAGCAGCGAAAACAGGGGGCAGCCCCAGCATTTT
TRBJ1-2 | . | few | 14 | TRBV30 | CAWSTPGGIYGYTF | TGTGCCTGGAGTACCCCGGGGGGGATATATGGCTACACCTTC
TRBJ1-2 | TRBD1 | . | 15 | TRBV9 | CASSVAPGQQYGYTF | TGTGCCAGCAGCGTAGCTCCGGGACAGCAATATGGCTACACCTTC
TRBJ2-7 | TRBD2 | . | 19 | TRBV7-9 | CASSLASPTGTRGNYEQYF | TGTGCCAGCAGCTTAGCCTCTCCCACCGGGACTAGGGGGAACTACGAGCAGTACTTC
TRBJ2-7 | . | . | 12 | TRBV29-1 | CSVGVGVYEQYF | TGCAGCGTTGGAGTAGGAGTCTACGAGCAGTACTTC
TRBJ2-3 | TRBD2 | . | 16 | TRBV13 | CASSLVAGGKGDTQYF | TGTGCCAGCAGCTTAGTTGCGGGGGGAAAAGGGGATACGCAGTATTTT
TRBJ1-5 | . | . | 14 | TRBV6-5 | CASTPQDSNQPQHF | TGTGCCAGCACCCCCCAGGATAGCAATCAGCCCCAGCATTTT
TRBJ1-5 | . | . | 15 | TRBV2 | CASSDGPAGLQPQHF | TGTGCCAGCAGTGACGGCCCAGCGGGACTTCAGCCCCAGCATTTT
TRBJ2-1 | . | . | 16 | TRBV5-1 | CASRIGGPQIVNEQFF | TGCGCCAGCAGGATCGGGGGGCCCCAGATAGTCAATGAGCAGTTCTTC
TRBJ1-2 | . | . | 15 | TRBV5-8 | CASSSASGHPGGYTF | TGTGCCAGCAGCTCCGCTTCGGGACACCCCGGGGGCTACACCTTC
TRBJ1-4 | . | . | 15 | TRBV28 | CASRVGGPTNEKLFF | TGTGCCAGCAGAGTCGGAGGGCCAACTAATGAAAAACTGTTTTTT
TRBJ2-3 | TRBD2 | . | 14 | TRBV18 | CASSPGLATDTQYF | TGTGCCAGCTCACCCGGACTAGCGACAGATACGCAGTATTTT
TRBJ1-4 | . | . | 14 | TRBV6-5 | CASRENRAPEKLFF | TGTGCCAGCAGGGAGAACAGGGCTCCTGAAAAACTGTTTTTT
TRBJ1-2 | . | . | 14 | TRBV19 | CASSILEGSYGYTF | TGTGCCAGTAGTATCCTCGAGGGCTCCTATGGCTACACCTTC
TRBJ1-3 | . | . | 15 | TRBV7-9 | CASSLTLGLGNTIYF | TGTGCCAGCAGCTTAACCCTCGGACTGGGAAACACCATATATTTT
TRBJ1-2 | TRBD1 | . | 14 | TRBV19 | CASSIYRGDYGYTF | TGTGCCAGTAGTATTTACAGGGGAGACTATGGCTACACCTTC
TRBJ2-5 | . | . | 13 | TRBV7-3 | CASSPSFQETQYF | TGTGCCAGCAGCCCCAGTTTCCAAGAGACCCAGTACTTC